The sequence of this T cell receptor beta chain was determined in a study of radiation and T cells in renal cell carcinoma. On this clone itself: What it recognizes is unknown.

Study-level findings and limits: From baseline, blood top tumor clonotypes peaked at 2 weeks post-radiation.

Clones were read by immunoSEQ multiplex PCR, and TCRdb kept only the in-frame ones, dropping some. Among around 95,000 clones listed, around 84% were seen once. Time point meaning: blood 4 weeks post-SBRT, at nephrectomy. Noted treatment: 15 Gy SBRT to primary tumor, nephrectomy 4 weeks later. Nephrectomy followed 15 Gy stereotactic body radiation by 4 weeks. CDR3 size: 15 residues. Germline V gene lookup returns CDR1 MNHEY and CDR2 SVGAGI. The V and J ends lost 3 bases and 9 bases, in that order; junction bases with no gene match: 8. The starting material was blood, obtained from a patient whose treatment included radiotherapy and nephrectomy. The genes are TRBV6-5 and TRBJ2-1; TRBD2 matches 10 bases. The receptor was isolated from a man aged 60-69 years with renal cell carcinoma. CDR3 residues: CASSYNLAGVFEQFF. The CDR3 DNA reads TGTGCCAGCAGTTATAATCTAGCGGGAGTCTTTGAGCAGTTCTTC.